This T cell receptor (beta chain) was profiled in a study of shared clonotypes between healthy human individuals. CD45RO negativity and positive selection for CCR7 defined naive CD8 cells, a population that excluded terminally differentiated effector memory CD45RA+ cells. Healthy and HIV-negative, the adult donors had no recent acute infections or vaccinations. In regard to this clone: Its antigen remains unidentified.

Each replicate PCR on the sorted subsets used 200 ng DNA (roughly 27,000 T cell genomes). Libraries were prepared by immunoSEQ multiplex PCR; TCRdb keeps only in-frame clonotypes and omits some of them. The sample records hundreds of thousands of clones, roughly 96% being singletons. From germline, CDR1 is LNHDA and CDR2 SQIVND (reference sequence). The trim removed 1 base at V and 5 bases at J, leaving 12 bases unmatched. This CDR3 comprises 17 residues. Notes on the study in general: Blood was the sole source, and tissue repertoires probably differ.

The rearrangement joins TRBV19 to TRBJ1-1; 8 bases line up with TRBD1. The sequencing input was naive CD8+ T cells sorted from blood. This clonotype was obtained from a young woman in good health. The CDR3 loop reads CASSIGRTGPKLTEAFF. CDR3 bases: TGTGCCAGTAGTATAGGGAGGACAGGGCCGAAGTTGACTGAAGCTTTCTTT.